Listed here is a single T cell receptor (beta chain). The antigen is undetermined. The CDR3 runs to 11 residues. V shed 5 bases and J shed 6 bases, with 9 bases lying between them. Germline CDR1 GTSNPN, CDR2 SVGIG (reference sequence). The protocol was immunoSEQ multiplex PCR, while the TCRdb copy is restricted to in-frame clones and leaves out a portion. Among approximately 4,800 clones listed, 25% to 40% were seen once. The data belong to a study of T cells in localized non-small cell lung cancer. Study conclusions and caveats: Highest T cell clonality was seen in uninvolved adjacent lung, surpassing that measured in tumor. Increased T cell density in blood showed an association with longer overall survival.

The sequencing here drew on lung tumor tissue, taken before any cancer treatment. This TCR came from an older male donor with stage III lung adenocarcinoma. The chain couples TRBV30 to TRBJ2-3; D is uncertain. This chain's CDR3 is CAWGLGDTQYF. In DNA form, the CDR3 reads TGTGCCTGGGGCTTGGGGGATACGCAGTATTTT.